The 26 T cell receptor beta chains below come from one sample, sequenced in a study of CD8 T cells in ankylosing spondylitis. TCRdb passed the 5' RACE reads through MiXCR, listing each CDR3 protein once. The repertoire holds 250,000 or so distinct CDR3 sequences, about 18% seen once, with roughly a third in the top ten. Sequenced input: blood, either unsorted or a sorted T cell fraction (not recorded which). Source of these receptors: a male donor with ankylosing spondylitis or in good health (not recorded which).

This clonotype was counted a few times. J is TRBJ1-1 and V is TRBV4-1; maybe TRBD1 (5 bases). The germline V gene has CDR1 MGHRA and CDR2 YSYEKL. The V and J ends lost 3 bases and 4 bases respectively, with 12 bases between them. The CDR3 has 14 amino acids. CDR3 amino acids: CASSHRDSSTEAFF. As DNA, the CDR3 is TGCGCCAGCAGCCACCGCGACAGTAGCACTGAAGCTTTCTTT.

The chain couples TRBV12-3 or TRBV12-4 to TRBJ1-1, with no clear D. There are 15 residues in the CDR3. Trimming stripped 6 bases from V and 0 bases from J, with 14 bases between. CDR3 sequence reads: CASSPPDRVNTEAFF. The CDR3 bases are TGTGCCAGCAGCCCTCCCGACCGGGTGAACACTGAAGCTTTCTTT.

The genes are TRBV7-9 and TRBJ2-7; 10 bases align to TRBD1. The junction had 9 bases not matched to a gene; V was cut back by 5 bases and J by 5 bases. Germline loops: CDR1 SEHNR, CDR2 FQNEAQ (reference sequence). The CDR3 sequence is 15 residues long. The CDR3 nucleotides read TGTGCCAGCAGCACCTCGCCGGGACAGGGGAACGAGCAGTACTTC. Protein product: CASSTSPGQGNEQYF. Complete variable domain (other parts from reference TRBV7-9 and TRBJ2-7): DTGVSQNPRHKITKRGQNVTFRCDPISEHNRLYWYRQTLGQGPEFLTYFQNEAQLEKSRLLSDRFSAERPKGSFSTLEIQRTEQGDSAMYLCASSTSPGQGNEQYFGPGTRLTVT.

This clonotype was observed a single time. DNA for the CDR3: TGTGCCAGCAGTGATAGCGGGAGGCCGAAAGAGCAGTTCTTC. This gives the protein CASSDSGRPKEQFF. The chain has TRBV25-1 and TRBJ2-1, with 10 bases aligning to TRBD2. Trimming cost V 3 bases and J 10 bases; bases outside gene matches: 6. Per the germline V gene, CDR1 is MGHDK and CDR2 is SYGVNS. The CDR3 is 14 residues long.

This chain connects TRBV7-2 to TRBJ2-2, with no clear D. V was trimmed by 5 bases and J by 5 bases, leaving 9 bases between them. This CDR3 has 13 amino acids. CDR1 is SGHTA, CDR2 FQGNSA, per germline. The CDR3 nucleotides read TGTGCCAGCAGCCCTGATTTAACCGGGGAGCTGTTTTTT. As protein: CASSPDLTGELFF.

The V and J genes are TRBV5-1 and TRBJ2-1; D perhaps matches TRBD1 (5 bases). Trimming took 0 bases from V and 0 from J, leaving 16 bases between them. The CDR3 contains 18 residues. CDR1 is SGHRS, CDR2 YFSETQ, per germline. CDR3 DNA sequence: TGCGCCAGCAGCTTGGATCTGGACAAGTTTAGCTCCTACAATGAGCAGTTCTTC. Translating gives CASSLDLDKFSSYNEQFF.

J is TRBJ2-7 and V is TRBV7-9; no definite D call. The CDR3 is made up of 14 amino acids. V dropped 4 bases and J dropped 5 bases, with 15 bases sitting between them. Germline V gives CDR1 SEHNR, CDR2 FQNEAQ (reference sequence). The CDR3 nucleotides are TGTGCCAGCAGCTCCTCGCTAGGACGTAACGAGCAGTACTTC. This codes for CASSSSLGRNEQYF.

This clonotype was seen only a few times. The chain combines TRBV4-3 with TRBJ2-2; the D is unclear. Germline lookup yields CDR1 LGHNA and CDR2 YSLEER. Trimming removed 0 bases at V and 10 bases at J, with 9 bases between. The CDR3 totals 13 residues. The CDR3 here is CASSQERQLELFF. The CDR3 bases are TGCGCCAGCAGCCAAGAGAGACAACTGGAGCTGTTTTTT.

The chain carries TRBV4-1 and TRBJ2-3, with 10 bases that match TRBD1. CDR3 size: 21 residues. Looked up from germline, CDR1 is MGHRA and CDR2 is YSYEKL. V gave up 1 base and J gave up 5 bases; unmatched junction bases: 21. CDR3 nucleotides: TGCGCCAGCAGCCAAGGGAGGGAGGACAGGGGGAGTGCGGGAGTAGGAGATACGCAGTATTTT. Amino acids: CASSQGREDRGSAGVGDTQYF.

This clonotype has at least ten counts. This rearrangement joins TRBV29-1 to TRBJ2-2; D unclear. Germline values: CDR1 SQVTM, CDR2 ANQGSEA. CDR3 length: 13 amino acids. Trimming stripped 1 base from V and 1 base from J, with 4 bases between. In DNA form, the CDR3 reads TGCAGCGTTGAAGGACAGAACACCGGGGAGCTGTTTTTT. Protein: CSVEGQNTGELFF.

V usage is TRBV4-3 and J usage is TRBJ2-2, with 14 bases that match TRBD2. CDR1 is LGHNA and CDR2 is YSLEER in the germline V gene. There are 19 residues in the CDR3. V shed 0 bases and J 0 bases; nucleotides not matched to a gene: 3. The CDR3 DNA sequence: TGCGCCAGCAGCCAAGAGGGACTAGCGGGAGAGTCGAACACCGGGGAGCTGTTTTTT. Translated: CASSQEGLAGESNTGELFF.

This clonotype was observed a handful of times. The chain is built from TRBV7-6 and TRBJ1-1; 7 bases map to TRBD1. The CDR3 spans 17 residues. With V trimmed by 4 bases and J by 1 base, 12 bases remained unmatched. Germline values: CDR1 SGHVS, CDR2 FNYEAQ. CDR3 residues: CASSSPRGYNGNTEAFF. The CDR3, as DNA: TGTGCCAGCAGCTCCCCCAGGGGGTATAATGGGAACACTGAAGCTTTCTTT.

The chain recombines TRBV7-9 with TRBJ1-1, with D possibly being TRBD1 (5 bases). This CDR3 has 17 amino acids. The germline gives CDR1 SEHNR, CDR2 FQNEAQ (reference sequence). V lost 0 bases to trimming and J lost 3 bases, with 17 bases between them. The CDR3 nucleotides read TGTGCCAGCAGCTTAGCCTGGGGACCCGCTTTGGACACTGAAGCTTTCTTT. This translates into CASSLAWGPALDTEAFF.

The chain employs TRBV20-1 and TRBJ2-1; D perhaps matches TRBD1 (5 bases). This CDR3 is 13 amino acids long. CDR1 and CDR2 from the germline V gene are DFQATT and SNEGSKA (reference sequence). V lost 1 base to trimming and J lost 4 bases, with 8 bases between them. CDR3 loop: CSARGRQYNEQFF. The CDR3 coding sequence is TGCAGTGCTAGAGGAAGACAGTACAATGAGCAGTTCTTC.

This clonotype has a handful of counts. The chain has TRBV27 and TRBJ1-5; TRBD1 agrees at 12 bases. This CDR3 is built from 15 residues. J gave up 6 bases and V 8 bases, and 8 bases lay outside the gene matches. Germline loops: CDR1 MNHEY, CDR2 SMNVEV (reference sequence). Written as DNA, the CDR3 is TGTGCCAGCGGGGACGGGACAGGGGGCAGTCAGCCCCAGCATTTT. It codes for CASGDGTGGSQPQHF.

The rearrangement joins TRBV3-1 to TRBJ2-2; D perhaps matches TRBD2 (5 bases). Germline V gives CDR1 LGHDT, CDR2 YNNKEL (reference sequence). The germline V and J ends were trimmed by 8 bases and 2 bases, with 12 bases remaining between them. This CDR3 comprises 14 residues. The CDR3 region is CASGPSGNTGELFF. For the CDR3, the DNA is TGTGCCAGCGGACCGAGCGGCAACACCGGGGAGCTGTTTTTT. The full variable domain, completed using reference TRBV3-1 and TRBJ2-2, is DTAVSQTPKYLVTQMGNDKSIKCEQNLGHDTMYWYKQDSKKFLKIMFSYNNKELIINETVPNRFSPKSPDKAHLNLHINSLELGDSAVYFCASGPSGNTGELFFGEGSRLTVL.

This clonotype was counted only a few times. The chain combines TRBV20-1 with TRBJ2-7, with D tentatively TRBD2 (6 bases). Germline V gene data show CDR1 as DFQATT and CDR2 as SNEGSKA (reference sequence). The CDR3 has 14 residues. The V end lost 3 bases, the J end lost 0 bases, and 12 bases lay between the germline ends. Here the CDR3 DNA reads TGCAGTGCTAGTTTCCGGGAGTTCTCCTACGAGCAGTACTTC. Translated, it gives CSASFREFSYEQYF.

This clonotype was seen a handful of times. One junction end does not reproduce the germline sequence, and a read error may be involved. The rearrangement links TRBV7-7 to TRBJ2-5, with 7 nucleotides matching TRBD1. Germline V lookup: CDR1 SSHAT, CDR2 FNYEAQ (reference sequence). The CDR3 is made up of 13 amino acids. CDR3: CASSQTGAETQYF. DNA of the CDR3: TGTGCTAGCAGCCAAACAGGGGCAGAGACCCAGTACTTC.

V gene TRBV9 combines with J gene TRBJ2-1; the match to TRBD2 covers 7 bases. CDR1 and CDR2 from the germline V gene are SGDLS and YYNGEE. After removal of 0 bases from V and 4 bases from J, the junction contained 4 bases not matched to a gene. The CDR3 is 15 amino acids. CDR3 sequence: CASSVAGLKYNEQFF. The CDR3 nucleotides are TGTGCCAGCAGCGTAGCGGGACTAAAATACAATGAGCAGTTCTTC.

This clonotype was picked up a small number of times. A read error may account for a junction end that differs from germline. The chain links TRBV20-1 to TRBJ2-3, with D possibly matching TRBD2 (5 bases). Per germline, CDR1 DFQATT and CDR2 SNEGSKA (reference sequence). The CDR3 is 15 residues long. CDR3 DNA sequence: TGCAGTGCAAGAGGGTTTAACGACCTCACAGATACGCAGTATTTT. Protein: CSARGFNDLTDTQYF.

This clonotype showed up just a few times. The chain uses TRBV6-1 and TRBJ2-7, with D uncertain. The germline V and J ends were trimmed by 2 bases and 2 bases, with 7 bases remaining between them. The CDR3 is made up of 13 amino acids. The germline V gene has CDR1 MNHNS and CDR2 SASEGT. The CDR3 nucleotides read TGTGCCAGCAGTGAAACATCCGCCTACGAGCAGTACTTC. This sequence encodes CASSETSAYEQYF.

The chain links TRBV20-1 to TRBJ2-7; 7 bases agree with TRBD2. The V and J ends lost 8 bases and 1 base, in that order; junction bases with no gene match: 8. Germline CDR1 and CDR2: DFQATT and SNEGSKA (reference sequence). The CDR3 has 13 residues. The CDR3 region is CSQRGLRSYEQYF. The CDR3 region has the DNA TGCAGTCAACGGGGACTACGTTCCTACGAGCAGTACTTC.

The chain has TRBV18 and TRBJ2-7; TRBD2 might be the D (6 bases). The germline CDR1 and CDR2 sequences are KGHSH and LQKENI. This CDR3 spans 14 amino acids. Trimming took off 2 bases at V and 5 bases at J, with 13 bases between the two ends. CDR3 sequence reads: CASSPGGGSDEQYF. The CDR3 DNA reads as TGTGCCAGCTCACCAGGGGGAGGCTCGGACGAGCAGTACTTC. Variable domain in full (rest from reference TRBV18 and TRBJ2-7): NAGVMQNPRHLVRRRGQEARLRCSPMKGHSHVYWYRQLPEEGLKFMVYLQKENIIDESGMPKERFSAEFPKEGPSILRIQQVVRGDSAAYFCASSPGGGSDEQYFGPGTRLTVT.

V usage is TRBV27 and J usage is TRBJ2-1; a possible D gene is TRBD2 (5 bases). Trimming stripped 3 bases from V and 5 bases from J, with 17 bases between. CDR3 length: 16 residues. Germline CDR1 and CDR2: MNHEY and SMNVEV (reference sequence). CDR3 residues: CASSFRPGAVDNEQFF. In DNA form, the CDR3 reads TGTGCCAGCAGTTTCCGACCAGGAGCGGTGGACAATGAGCAGTTCTTC.

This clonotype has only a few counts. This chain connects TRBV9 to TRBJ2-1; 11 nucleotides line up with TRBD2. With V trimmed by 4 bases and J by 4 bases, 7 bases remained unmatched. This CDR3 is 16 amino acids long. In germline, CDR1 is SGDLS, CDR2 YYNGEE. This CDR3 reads CASSLIAGGVYNEQFF. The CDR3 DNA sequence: TGTGCCAGCAGCTTAATAGCGGGAGGGGTGTACAATGAGCAGTTCTTC.

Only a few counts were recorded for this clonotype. For the CDR3, the DNA is TGTGCCAGCAGCCCCGGGGCAGGGAGGTCCGAGCAGTACTTC. It is translated as CASSPGAGRSEQYF. The V call is TRBV28, the J call TRBJ2-7; D perhaps matches TRBD2 (6 bases). The CDR3 is 14 residues long. V lost 6 bases to trimming and J lost 6 bases, with 18 bases between them. The germline V gene has CDR1 MDHEN and CDR2 SYDVKM. The variable domain in full, completed from reference TRBV28 and TRBJ2-7, reads DVKVTQSSRYLVKRTGEKVFLECVQDMDHENMFWYRQDPGLGLRLIYFSYDVKMKEKGDIPEGYSVSREKKERFSLILESASTNQTSMYLCASSPGAGRSEQYFGPGTRLTVT.